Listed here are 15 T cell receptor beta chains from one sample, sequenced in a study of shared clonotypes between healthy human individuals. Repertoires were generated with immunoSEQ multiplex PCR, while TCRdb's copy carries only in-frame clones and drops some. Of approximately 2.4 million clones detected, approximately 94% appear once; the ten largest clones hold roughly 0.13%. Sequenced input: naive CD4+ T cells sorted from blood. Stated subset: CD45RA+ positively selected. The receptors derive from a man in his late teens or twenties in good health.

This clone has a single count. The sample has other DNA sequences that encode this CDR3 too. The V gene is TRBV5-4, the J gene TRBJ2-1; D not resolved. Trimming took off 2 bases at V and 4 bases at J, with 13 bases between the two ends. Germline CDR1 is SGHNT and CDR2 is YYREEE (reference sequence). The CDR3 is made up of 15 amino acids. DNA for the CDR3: TGTGCCAGCAGCTTAGCAGGAACCTTGTACAATGAGCAGTTCTTC. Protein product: CASSLAGTLYNEQFF.

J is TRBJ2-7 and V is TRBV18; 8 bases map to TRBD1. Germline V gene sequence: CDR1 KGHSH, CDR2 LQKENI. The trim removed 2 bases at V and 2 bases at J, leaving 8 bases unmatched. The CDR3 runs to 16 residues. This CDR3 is CASSPFRDRRPYEQYF. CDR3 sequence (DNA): TGTGCCAGCTCACCATTCCGGGACAGGAGACCCTACGAGCAGTACTTC.

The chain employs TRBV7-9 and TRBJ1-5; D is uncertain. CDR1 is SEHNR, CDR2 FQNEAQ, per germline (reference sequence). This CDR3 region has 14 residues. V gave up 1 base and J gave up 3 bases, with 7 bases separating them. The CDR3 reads CASSLGQHNQPQHF. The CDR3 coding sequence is TGTGCCAGCAGCTTAGGTCAGCACAATCAGCCCCAGCATTTT.

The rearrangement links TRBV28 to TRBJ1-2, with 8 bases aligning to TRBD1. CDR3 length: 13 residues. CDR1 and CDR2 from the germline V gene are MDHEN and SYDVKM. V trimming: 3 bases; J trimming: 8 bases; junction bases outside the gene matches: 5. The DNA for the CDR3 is TGTGCCAGCAGTTTGGGACAGGTAGACGGCTACACCTTC. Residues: CASSLGQVDGYTF.

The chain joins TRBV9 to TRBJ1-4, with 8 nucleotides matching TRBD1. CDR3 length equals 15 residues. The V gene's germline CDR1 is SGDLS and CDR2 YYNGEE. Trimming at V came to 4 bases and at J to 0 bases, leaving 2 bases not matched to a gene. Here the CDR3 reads CASSRTGSTNEKLFF. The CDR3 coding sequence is TGTGCCAGCAGCCGGACAGGGTCAACTAATGAAAAACTGTTTTTT.

CDR3 residues: CASSLSLSITGELFF. The CDR3 DNA follows: TGCGCCAGCAGCCTGAGCTTGAGTATCACCGGGGAGCTGTTTTTT. J is TRBJ2-2 and V is TRBV4-3; D unresolved. The CDR3 is 15 amino acids. From germline, CDR1 is LGHNA and CDR2 YSLEER. The V end lost 4 bases, the J end lost 4 bases, and 13 bases lay between the germline ends.

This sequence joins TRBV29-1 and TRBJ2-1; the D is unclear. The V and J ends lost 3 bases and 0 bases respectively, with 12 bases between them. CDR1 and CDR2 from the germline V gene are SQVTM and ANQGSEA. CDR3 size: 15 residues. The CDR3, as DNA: TGCAGCGTTGACGGCAGGCGGAGCTCCTACAATGAGCAGTTCTTC. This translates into CSVDGRRSSYNEQFF.

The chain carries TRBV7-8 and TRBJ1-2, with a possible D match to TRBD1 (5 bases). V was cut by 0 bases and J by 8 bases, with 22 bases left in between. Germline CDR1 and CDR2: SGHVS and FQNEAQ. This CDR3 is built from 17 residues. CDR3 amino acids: CASSLALTVKAWEGYTF. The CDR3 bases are TGTGCCAGCAGCTTAGCGCTGACAGTAAAAGCTTGGGAAGGCTACACCTTC.

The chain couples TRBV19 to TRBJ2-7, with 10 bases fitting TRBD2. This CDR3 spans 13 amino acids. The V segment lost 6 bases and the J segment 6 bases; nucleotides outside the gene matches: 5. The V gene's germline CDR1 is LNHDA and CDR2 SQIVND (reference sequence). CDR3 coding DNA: TGTGCCAGTAGCCAGCGGGAGGGGCTCGAGCAGTACTTC. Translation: CASSQREGLEQYF.

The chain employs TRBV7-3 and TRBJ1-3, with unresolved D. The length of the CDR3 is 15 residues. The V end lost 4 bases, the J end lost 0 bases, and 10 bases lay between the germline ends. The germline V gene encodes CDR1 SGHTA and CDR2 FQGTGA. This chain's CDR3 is CASSSGPNSGNTIYF. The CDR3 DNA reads TGTGCCAGCAGCTCCGGACCGAACTCTGGAAACACCATATATTTT.

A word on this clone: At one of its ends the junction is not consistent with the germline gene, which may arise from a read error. CDR3 DNA sequence: TGTGCCAGCTCACCAGGGACTAGCGGGAGTCCGCGTTTC. As protein: CASSPGTSGSPRF. The chain carries TRBV18 and TRBJ2-7; 14 bases match TRBD2. The length of the CDR3 is 13 residues. Germline CDR1 is KGHSH and CDR2 is LQKENI.

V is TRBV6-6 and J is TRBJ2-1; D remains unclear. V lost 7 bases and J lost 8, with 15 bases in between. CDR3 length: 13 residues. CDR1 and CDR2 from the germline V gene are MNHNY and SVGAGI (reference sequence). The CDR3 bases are TGTGCCAGCACTCTTCGTCGGACCGATGAGCAGTTCTTC. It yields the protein CASTLRRTDEQFF.

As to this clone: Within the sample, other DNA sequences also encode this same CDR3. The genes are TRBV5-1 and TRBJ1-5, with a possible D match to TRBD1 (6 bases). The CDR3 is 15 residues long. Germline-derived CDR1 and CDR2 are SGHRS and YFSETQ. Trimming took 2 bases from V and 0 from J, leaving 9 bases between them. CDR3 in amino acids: CASSLQGYSNQPQHF. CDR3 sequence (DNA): TGCGCCAGCAGCTTACAGGGTTATAGCAATCAGCCCCAGCATTTT.

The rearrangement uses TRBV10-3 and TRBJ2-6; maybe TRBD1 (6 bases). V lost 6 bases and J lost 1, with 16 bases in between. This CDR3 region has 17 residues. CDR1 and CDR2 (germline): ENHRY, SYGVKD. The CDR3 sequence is CAISEDSLASGANVLTF. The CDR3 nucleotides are TGTGCCATCAGCGAGGACAGCCTCGCGTCTGGGGCCAACGTCCTGACTTTC.

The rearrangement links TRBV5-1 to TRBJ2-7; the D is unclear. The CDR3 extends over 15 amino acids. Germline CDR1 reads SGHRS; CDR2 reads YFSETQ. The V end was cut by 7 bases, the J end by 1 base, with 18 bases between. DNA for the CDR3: TGCGCCAGCTCCTCCTCTACAGAGATTTCCTACGAGCAGTACTTC. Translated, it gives CASSSSTEISYEQYF.